These 13 T cell receptor beta chains were sequenced from one sample in a study of B cell selection in AIRE deficiency. The data were produced by immunoSEQ multiplex PCR, yet TCRdb's version contains in-frame clones alone and is incomplete. Of tens of thousands of clones listed, about 97% are singletons. Sorting defined conventional CD4 T cells as CD4+CD127+. The material sequenced was conventional CD4+ T cells sorted from PBMCs. The receptor source for this set is a human donor with AIRE deficiency.

This CDR3 is CAISESVAVSYNEQFF. The CDR3 DNA is TGTGCCATCAGTGAGTCAGTAGCGGTCTCCTACAATGAGCAGTTCTTC. V usage is TRBV10-3 and J usage is TRBJ2-1; TRBD2 is a possible D gene (6 bases). V lost 0 bases and J 0 bases, leaving 9 bases between the germline ends. Germline CDR1 reads ENHRY; CDR2 reads SYGVKD. The CDR3 is 16 amino acids.

The chain is built from TRBV7-9 and TRBJ1-3; D remains unclear. The V gene lost 0 bases and the J gene lost 8 bases, with 8 bases spanning the gap. This CDR3 comprises 13 residues. The V gene's germline CDR1 is SEHNR and CDR2 FQNEAQ (reference sequence). The CDR3 bases are TGTGCCAGCAGCTTAGCCCCTCATCACACCATATATTTT. As protein: CASSLAPHHTIYF.

The chain is built from TRBV9 and TRBJ2-2; D uncertain. The CDR3 is 15 residues long. Germline loops: CDR1 SGDLS, CDR2 YYNGEE. Trimming shortened V by 4 bases and J by 4 bases, and 14 bases separated the two germline ends. The CDR3 loop reads CASSIHMASTGELFF. In DNA, the CDR3 is TGTGCCAGCAGCATACATATGGCGAGCACCGGGGAGCTGTTTTTT.

The CDR3 loop is CASSQGGGGTEAFF. The CDR3 nucleotides are TGTGCCAGCAGCCAAGGGGGGGGTGGCACTGAAGCTTTCTTT. The chain combines TRBV4-2 with TRBJ1-1; tentatively, D is TRBD1 (5 bases). Germline CDR1 and CDR2: LGHNA and YNFKEQ. The CDR3 spans 14 residues. V gave up 1 base and J gave up 4 bases, with 10 bases separating them.

The J gene is TRBJ1-6, the V gene TRBV7-3, with 7 bases lining up with TRBD1. With 5 bases clipped from V and 10 bases from J, the junction kept 8 bases outside the gene matches. The CDR3 is 14 amino acids. Germline V gene data show CDR1 as SGHTA and CDR2 as FQGTGA. CDR3 DNA sequence: TGTGCCAGCAGCACAGGGGCGGGACAATCACCCCTCCACTTT. This translates into CASSTGAGQSPLHF.

The V and J genes are TRBV27 and TRBJ2-1; tentatively, D is TRBD2 (7 bases). The CDR3 spans 17 residues. Germline CDR1 and CDR2: MNHEY and SMNVEV (reference sequence). The V and J ends lost 6 bases and 0 bases respectively, with 18 bases between them. Here the CDR3 DNA reads TGTGCCAGCAGAGGACTAGGGGGGGGGCACTCCTACAATGAGCAGTTCTTC. It codes for CASRGLGGGHSYNEQFF.

This clone was seen a single time. This chain links TRBV18 with TRBJ2-3; the match to TRBD1 covers 8 bases. The V gene's germline CDR1 is KGHSH and CDR2 LQKENI. The V gene end was trimmed by 3 bases and the J gene end by 5 bases; junction bases not matched to a gene: 13. The CDR3 is 17 residues long. Here the CDR3 DNA reads TGTGCCAGCTCACCCGCCCGACAGGGGACGGCTGTAGATACGCAGTATTTT. It specifies CASSPARQGTAVDTQYF. The variable domain in full, with the rest retrieved from reference TRBV18 and TRBJ2-3, is NAGVMQNPRHLVRRRGQEARLRCSPMKGHSHVYWYRQLPEEGLKFMVYLQKENIIDESGMPKERFSAEFPKEGPSILRIQQVVRGDSAAYFCASSPARQGTAVDTQYFGPGTRLTVL.

The chain couples TRBV28 to TRBJ2-7, with D perhaps matching TRBD1 or TRBD2 (5 bases each). This CDR3 spans 16 amino acids. The germline CDR1 and CDR2 sequences are MDHEN and SYDVKM. Trimming cost V 4 bases and J 1 base, with 17 bases left between them. CDR3 sequence reads: CASSSSLGTVSYEQYF. The CDR3 DNA follows: TGTGCCAGCAGTTCCTCCCTTGGGACGGTTTCCTACGAGCAGTACTTC. The full variable domain, its missing parts supplied by reference TRBV28 and TRBJ2-7, is DVKVTQSSRYLVKRTGEKVFLECVQDMDHENMFWYRQDPGLGLRLIYFSYDVKMKEKGDIPEGYSVSREKKERFSLILESASTNQTSMYLCASSSSLGTVSYEQYFGPGTRLTVT.

The gene calls are TRBV2 and TRBJ1-2; D unresolved. Between the trimmed V and J ends, which lost 3 bases and 0 bases, there was a span of 5 bases. The CDR3 consists of 13 residues. The V gene's germline CDR1 is SNHLY and CDR2 FYNNEI. CDR3 sequence: CASSEWANYGYTF. The CDR3 DNA follows: TGTGCCAGCAGTGAGTGGGCTAACTATGGCTACACCTTC.

Concerning this clone: Other nucleotide sequences from this sample produce the same CDR3. The chain is built from TRBV15 and TRBJ2-7; tentatively, D is TRBD1 or TRBD2 (5 bases each). Looked up from germline, CDR1 is LNHNV and CDR2 is YYDKDF (reference sequence). Trimming removed 3 bases at V and 2 bases at J, with 11 bases between. The CDR3 runs to 14 residues. CDR3 region: CATSRDPGPYEQYF. CDR3 DNA sequence: TGTGCCACCAGCAGGGATCCGGGACCCTACGAGCAGTACTTC.

The J gene is TRBJ2-6, the V gene TRBV5-1, with D hard to call. The CDR3 length is 14 residues. V lost 5 bases and J 0 bases, leaving 6 bases between the germline ends. Germline V gene lookup returns CDR1 SGHRS and CDR2 YFSETQ. CDR3 sequence reads: CASSPGSGANVLTF. The DNA of the CDR3 is TGCGCCAGCAGTCCGGGCTCTGGGGCCAACGTCCTGACTTTC.

The CDR3 DNA sequence: TGTGCCAGCAGCTTTAAGGGCAGCAATCAGCCCCAGCATTTT. Translated: CASSFKGSNQPQHF. The genes are TRBV7-2 and TRBJ1-5, with D unresolved. Trimming shortened V by 3 bases and J by 1 base, and 7 bases separated the two germline ends. The CDR3 loop spans 14 amino acids. CDR1 SGHTA and CDR2 FQGNSA come from the germline V gene.

DNA of the CDR3: TGTGCCAGCAGCAGGGACAGCTCAACTAATGAAAAACTGTTTTTT. Protein sequence: CASSRDSSTNEKLFF. This sequence joins TRBV5-4 and TRBJ1-4, with 7 bases fitting TRBD1. CDR1 and CDR2 (germline): SGHNT, YYREEE (reference sequence). The J segment lost 0 bases and the V segment lost 4 bases, leaving 3 bases of the junction unmatched. The CDR3 sequence is 15 residues long.